The rows below give T cell receptor beta chains drawn from one sample of a study of blood T cell repertoires in COVID-19. This table comes from immunoSEQ multiplex PCR, and its TCRdb copy is limited to in-frame clones, with some not included. This repertoire shows 150,000 to 200,000 clones, around four fifths found once; its top ten account for about 11%. Sequenced material: PBMCs or T cells enriched from blood (not recorded which). All receptors derive from a man aged 40-55 years who had recovered from COVID-19. Each CDR3 is given with its conserved first and last residue. The D gene is left open where the match is weak. Clone size is shown for a subset of rows, as once, few, many or a class of expanded clone.

NA | TRBJ1-2 | 13 | TRBV2 | TRBD1 | CASSAQGGFGYTF | TGTGCCAGCAGTGCCCAGGGGGGCTTCGGCTACACCTTC
NA | TRBJ2-1 | 15 | TRBV6-5 | NA | CASSYLGQRSDEQFF | TGTGCCAGCAGTTACCTAGGACAACGGTCCGATGAGCAGTTCTTC
once | TRBJ2-1 | 17 | TRBV5-8 | TRBD2 | CASRFPPSGRAYNEQFF | TGTGCCAGCAGGTTCCCCCCTAGCGGGAGGGCCTACAATGAGCAGTTCTTC
NA | TRBJ1-6 | 13 | TRBV2 | NA | CASTSGVNSPLHF | TGTGCCAGCACCTCAGGGGTCAATTCACCCCTCCACTTT
NA | TRBJ2-3 | 15 | TRBV6-2/TRBV6-3 | NA | CASSYARENSDTQYF | TGTGCCAGCAGTTATGCGAGAGAAAATTCAGATACGCAGTATTTT
NA | TRBJ2-1 | 14 | TRBV18 | TRBD1 | CASSPQGADNEQFF | TGTGCCAGCTCACCCCAGGGGGCCGACAATGAGCAGTTCTTC
few | TRBJ1-6 | 15 | TRBV7-2 | TRBD1 | CASSLQGLENSPLHF | TGTGCCAGCAGCCTACAGGGGCTTGAGAATTCACCCCTCCACTTT
NA | TRBJ1-4 | 14 | TRBV7-2 | TRBD1 | CASSPQGAWEKLFF | TGTGCCAGCAGTCCACAGGGGGCGTGGGAAAAACTGTTTTTT
NA | TRBJ2-4 | 16 | TRBV5-1 | NA | CASQLGIIGGENIQYF | TGCGCCTCCCAGCTTGGTATAATAGGGGGAGAAAACATTCAGTACTTC
few | TRBJ1-1 | 15 | TRBV5-1 | NA | CASSLTMNQGSEAFF | TGCGCCAGCAGCTTGACGATGAATCAGGGGTCTGAAGCTTTCTTT
NA | TRBJ1-2 | 12 | TRBV7-9 | NA | CASSLNGGNYTF | TGTGCCAGCAGCTTAAACGGGGGGAACTACACCTTC
NA | TRBJ2-3 | 14 | TRBV2 | NA | CASRRNGNTDTQYF | TGTGCCAGCAGGAGGAACGGCAACACAGATACGCAGTATTTT
NA | TRBJ1-5 | 14 | TRBV2 | TRBD1 | CASRGQVSNQPQHF | TGTGCCAGCAGGGGACAGGTTAGCAATCAGCCCCAGCATTTT
once | TRBJ1-1 | 15 | TRBV23-1 | NA | CASSRGCFENTEAFF | TGCGCCAGCAGTCGAGGGTGCTTTGAGAACACTGAAGCTTTCTTT
NA | TRBJ1-1 | 16 | TRBV5-6 | NA | CASSLLFRQMNTEAFF | TGTGCCAGCAGCTTGCTTTTCCGACAGATGAACACTGAAGCTTTCTTT
NA | TRBJ2-1 | 16 | TRBV7-9 | TRBD2 | CASSLAGGRADNEQFF | TGTGCCAGCAGCTTAGCGGGAGGGCGGGCGGACAATGAGCAGTTCTTC
few | TRBJ1-5 | 18 | TRBV5-1 | TRBD1 | CASSLVDRGSSPNQPQHF | TGCGCCAGCAGCTTGGTCGACAGGGGGTCTAGCCCAAATCAGCCCCAGCATTTT
NA | TRBJ2-5 | 17 | TRBV5-1 | NA | CASSSGGMGALQETQYF | TGCGCCAGCAGCTCCGGGGGGATGGGGGCGCTACAAGAGACCCAGTACTTC
NA | TRBJ1-2 | 15 | TRBV19 | NA | CASSIMATRNYGYTF | TGTGCCAGTAGTATCATGGCTACTAGGAACTATGGCTACACCTTC
NA | TRBJ2-1 | 17 | TRBV4-3 | NA | CASSQDPRDSTYNEQFF | TGCGCCAGCAGCCAAGATCCCAGGGACTCCACCTACAATGAGCAGTTCTTC
NA | TRBJ1-5 | 14 | TRBV4-3 | TRBD1 | CASSAGQGNQPQHF | TGCGCCAGCAGCGCGGGACAGGGCAATCAGCCCCAGCATTTT
NA | TRBJ1-3 | 15 | TRBV18 | NA | CASSPLDSSGNTIYF | TGTGCCAGCTCACCACTCGACAGCTCTGGAAACACCATATATTTT